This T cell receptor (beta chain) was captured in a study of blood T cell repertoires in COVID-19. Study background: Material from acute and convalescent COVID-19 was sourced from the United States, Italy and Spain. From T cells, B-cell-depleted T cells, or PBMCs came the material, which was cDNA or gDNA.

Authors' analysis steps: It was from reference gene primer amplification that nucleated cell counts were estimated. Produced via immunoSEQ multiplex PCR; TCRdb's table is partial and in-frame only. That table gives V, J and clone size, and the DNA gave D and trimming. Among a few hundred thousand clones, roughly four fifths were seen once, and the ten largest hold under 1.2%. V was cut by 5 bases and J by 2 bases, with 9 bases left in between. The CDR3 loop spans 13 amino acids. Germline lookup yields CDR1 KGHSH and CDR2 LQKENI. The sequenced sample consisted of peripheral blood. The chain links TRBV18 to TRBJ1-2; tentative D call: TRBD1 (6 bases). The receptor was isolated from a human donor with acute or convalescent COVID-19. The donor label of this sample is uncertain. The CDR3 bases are TGTGCCAGCTCAGTGGACAGAAACTATGGCTACACCTTC. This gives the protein CASSVDRNYGYTF.